One and the same sample provided the 20 T cell receptor beta chains below, sequenced in a study of blood T cell repertoires in COVID-19 (dated by TCRdb to about 2020). The library was prepared using the immunoSEQ multiplex PCR assay. TCRdb's version of the immuneACCESS table is confined to in-frame rearrangements and falls short of the full clone set. An unresolved V gene accounts for under half of the shortfall where checked; the remainder is of unknown origin. Recorded for this sample are about 140,000 clones; about 90% of them occurred a single time. 10% to 13% of the sample rests with the top ten. Specimen: peripheral blood. These receptors all stem from a man aged 50-59 years with active or convalescent COVID-19.

The chain employs TRBV29-1 and TRBJ2-7; a possible D gene is TRBD1 (5 bases). Trimming removed 7 bases from V and 2 bases from J, with 18 bases in between. This CDR3 spans 14 amino acids. The germline V gene encodes CDR1 SQVTM and CDR2 ANQGSEA. The CDR3 spells CSGKTALPPYEQYF. In nucleotides, the CDR3 is TGCAGCGGAAAGACAGCTTTGCCCCCCTACGAGCAGTACTTC.

The rearrangement joins TRBV10-3 to TRBJ2-2, with 13 bases identical to TRBD2. This CDR3 comprises 17 residues. Germline V CDR1 and CDR2: ENHRY, SYGVKD. J gave up 4 bases and V 6 bases, and 8 bases lay outside the gene matches. Written as DNA, the CDR3 is TGTGCCATCAGCCTACTAGCGGGAGGGCCCCGCACCGGGGAGCTGTTTTTT. This codes for CAISLLAGGPRTGELFF.

The chain links TRBV27 to TRBJ1-3; TRBD1 agrees at 9 bases. CDR3 length equals 13 residues. Germline V lookup: CDR1 MNHEY, CDR2 SMNVEV (reference sequence). The ends lost 4 bases at V and 8 bases at J; junction bases unmatched: 3. CDR3 nucleotides: TGTGCCAGCAGTTCCGACAGGGGGGACACCATATATTTT. Its protein product is CASSSDRGDTIYF.

J is TRBJ1-5 and V is TRBV18; D is unresolved. CDR3 length: 14 residues. Trimming cost V 3 bases and J 5 bases, with 11 bases left between them. Germline CDR1 KGHSH, CDR2 LQKENI. CDR3 in DNA: TGTGCCAGCTCACCGTCGGTGGTTGATCAGCCCCAGCATTTT. This gives the protein CASSPSVVDQPQHF.

The gene calls are TRBV7-2 and TRBJ2-3, with 9 bases that match TRBD2. The CDR3 length is 17 residues. Germline CDR1 SGHTA, CDR2 FQGNSA. Trimming removed 3 bases from V and 3 bases from J; junction bases left unmatched: 10. The CDR3 coding sequence is TGTGCCAGCAGCTTTTCCTTAGCGGGAGTCTCGACAGATACGCAGTATTTT. Residues: CASSFSLAGVSTDTQYF.

The V gene is TRBV6-5, the J gene TRBJ2-1, with D possibly being TRBD1 (7 bases). This CDR3 contains 14 residues. V was shortened by 8 bases and J by 8 bases, with 19 bases between the two germline ends. Germline V lookup: CDR1 MNHEY, CDR2 SVGAGI. The CDR3 DNA follows: TGTGCCAGCGGGCATCAGGGGGAGGTCCATGAGCAGTTCTTC. Its translation is CASGHQGEVHEQFF.

This chain uses TRBV7-8 with TRBJ2-1; TRBD2 might be the D (6 bases). V lost 5 bases and J lost 7, with 18 bases in between. The length of the CDR3 is 15 residues. The germline CDR1 and CDR2 sequences are SGHVS and FQNEAQ. The CDR3 coding sequence is TGTGCCAGCAGCCCACGGGGGTTCGAGTATAATGAGCAGTTCTTC. It yields the protein CASSPRGFEYNEQFF.

This chain links TRBV19 with TRBJ2-1; TRBD2 matches 7 bases. This CDR3 region has 16 residues. The V and J ends lost 4 bases and 2 bases, in that order; junction bases with no gene match: 8. Germline V gives CDR1 LNHDA, CDR2 SQIVND (reference sequence). The CDR3 protein is CASSTLLAPTYNEQFF. CDR3 DNA: TGTGCCAGTAGTACGTTACTAGCGCCGACCTACAATGAGCAGTTCTTC.

The rearrangement uses TRBV29-1 and TRBJ1-5; 10 nucleotides match TRBD1. The trim removed 7 bases at V and 7 bases at J, leaving 7 bases unmatched. From germline, CDR1 is SQVTM and CDR2 ANQGSEA. CDR3 size: 13 residues. The CDR3 protein is CSASTGGYQPQHF. The CDR3 DNA reads TGCAGCGCCTCGACAGGGGGCTACCAGCCCCAGCATTTT.

The chain uses TRBV7-3 and TRBJ2-1, with 7 bases that match TRBD1. Germline V gives CDR1 SGHTA, CDR2 FQGTGA. With V trimmed by 5 bases and J by 3 bases, 10 bases remained unmatched. This CDR3 spans 16 amino acids. CDR3 residues: CASSLNRGLGYNEQFF. CDR3 nucleotides: TGTGCCAGCAGCCTTAACAGGGGTTTAGGCTACAATGAGCAGTTCTTC.

The chain couples TRBV7-2 to TRBJ2-7; 8 bases line up with TRBD1. V was clipped by 4 bases and J by 5 bases; unmatched bases: 7. This CDR3 contains 14 residues. Per the germline V gene, CDR1 is SGHTA and CDR2 is FQGNSA. Written as DNA, the CDR3 is TGTGCCAGCAGCTGGGTTGGACAGGGCCACGAGCAGTACTTC. Translating gives CASSWVGQGHEQYF.

The chain combines TRBV29-1 with TRBJ1-1; D is possibly TRBD1 (6 bases). Looked up from germline, CDR1 is SQVTM and CDR2 is ANQGSEA. CDR3 size: 12 residues. Trimming stripped 5 bases from V and 1 base from J, with 8 bases between. The CDR3 reads CSVTGTNTEAFF. In DNA, the CDR3 is TGCAGCGTTACAGGGACGAACACTGAAGCTTTCTTT. Filled out from reference TRBV29-1 and TRBJ1-1, the complete variable domain reads SAVISQKPSRDICQRGTSLTIQCQVDSQVTMMFWYRQQPGQSLTLIATANQGSEATYESGFVIDKFPISRPNLTFSTLTVSNMSPEDSSIYLCSVTGTNTEAFFGQGTRLTVV.

J is TRBJ2-1 and V is TRBV4-3; 10 nucleotides align to TRBD2. The CDR3 consists of 15 residues. Per germline, CDR1 LGHNA and CDR2 YSLEER. V lost 3 bases, J lost 4 bases, and 3 bases stayed unmatched. CDR3 in amino acids: CASSHQAGGYNEQFF. CDR3 DNA sequence: TGCGCCAGCAGCCACCAAGCGGGAGGGTACAATGAGCAGTTCTTC.

This sequence joins TRBV19 and TRBJ2-2, with 9 nucleotides matching TRBD2. The germline gives CDR1 LNHDA, CDR2 SQIVND (reference sequence). Germline trimming cut 2 bases from V and 1 base from J; bases unmatched to any gene: 2. The length of the CDR3 is 16 residues. CDR3 DNA: TGTGCCAGTAGTATAATGACTAGCGGGAACACCGGGGAGCTGTTTTTT. Translating gives CASSIMTSGNTGELFF. The full variable domain, in which reference TRBV19 and TRBJ2-2 provide the parts outside the CDR3, is DGGITQSPKYLFRKEGQNVTLSCEQNLNHDAMYWYRQDPGQGLRLIYYSQIVNDFQKGDIAEGYSVSREKKESFPLTVTSAQKNPTAFYLCASSIMTSGNTGELFFGEGSRLTVL.

Here the CDR3 reads CASSFGQGNEQFF. The CDR3, as DNA: TGTGCCAGCAGTTTTGGGCAGGGAAATGAGCAGTTCTTC. The genes are TRBV12-3 or TRBV12-4 and TRBJ2-1; weak D call: TRBD1 (5 bases). V lost 3 bases, J lost 7 bases, and 10 bases lay in between. The CDR3 is made up of 13 amino acids.

The rearrangement uses TRBV7-2 and TRBJ1-1, with D tentatively TRBD1 (6 bases). CDR1 SGHTA and CDR2 FQGNSA come from the germline V gene. The V end lost 1 base, the J end lost 0 bases, and 9 bases lay between the germline ends. The length of the CDR3 is 15 residues. The CDR3 DNA reads TGTGCCAGCAGCTTAGGAGGACAGCTGAACACTGAAGCTTTCTTT. Translated: CASSLGGQLNTEAFF.

About this clone: Other nucleotide sequences from this sample produce the same CDR3. The DNA of the CDR3 is TGTGCCAGCAGCGCGACTAGCGGTACCTACAATGAGCAGTTCTTC. As protein: CASSATSGTYNEQFF. This chain joins TRBV9 and TRBJ2-1, with 9 bases identical to TRBD2. CDR1 and CDR2 (germline): SGDLS, YYNGEE. The CDR3 extends over 15 amino acids. J gave up 2 bases and V 3 bases, and 3 bases lay outside the gene matches.

The chain employs TRBV6-5 and TRBJ2-7; TRBD2 matches 8 bases. The V gene end was trimmed by 0 bases and the J gene end by 2 bases; junction bases not matched to a gene: 3. Germline V gene lookup returns CDR1 MNHEY and CDR2 SVGAGI. There are 15 residues in the CDR3. The CDR3 protein is CASSYSTSGAYEQYF. CDR3 DNA sequence: TGTGCCAGCAGTTACTCCACTAGCGGAGCCTACGAGCAGTACTTC.

The rearrangement uses TRBV3-1 (or the pseudogene TRBV3-2) and TRBJ1-3; D is unresolved. CDR1 is LGHDT, CDR2 YNNKEL, per germline (reference sequence). This CDR3 comprises 16 residues. The V end lost 1 base, the J end lost 4 bases, and 14 bases lay between the germline ends. The CDR3 region is CASSQGSEALGNTIYF. CDR3 nucleotide sequence: TGTGCCAGCAGCCAAGGCAGCGAAGCGTTGGGAAACACCATATATTTT.

V and J are TRBV27 and TRBJ2-1, with 9 bases that match TRBD2. The CDR3 is made up of 16 amino acids. Germline-derived CDR1 and CDR2 are MNHEY and SMNVEV (reference sequence). With 5 bases clipped from V and 4 bases from J, the junction kept 9 bases outside the gene matches. CDR3 in DNA: TGTGCCAGCAGTCCCTCGGGACTAGCAGAATACAATGAGCAGTTCTTC. Translating gives CASSPSGLAEYNEQFF.